Detailed here is one T cell receptor beta chain. The antigen remains undetermined. The record originates from a study of PD-L1 blockade in urothelial cancer. Study information: Prior chemotherapy regimens per patient numbered 0 to 3. Reported median T cell count for blood samples was approximately 140,000. Findings and limits, study-wide: Tumor-linked clones in blood grew more by 3 weeks in durable-benefit patients. Where pretreatment blood TCR clonality fell below the median, better survival was predicted.

Time point given: peripheral blood 6 weeks after treatment start. The data were produced by immunoSEQ multiplex PCR, yet TCRdb's version contains in-frame clones alone and is incomplete. The sample contains some 50,000 clones, approximately 86% of which appear only once. Germline CDR1 and CDR2: SGHNT and YYREEE (reference sequence). The CDR3 is 15 residues long. The trim removed 4 bases at V and 6 bases at J, leaving 6 bases unmatched. The specimen was PBMCs, collected around atezolizumab (anti-PD-L1) treatment. The source is a man between 50 and 59 years old with urothelial cancer. The chain recombines TRBV5-4 with TRBJ2-1, with 11 positions matching TRBD1. DNA of the CDR3: TGTGCCAGCAGCCTCCGGGACAGGGGGGCCAATGAGCAGTTCTTC. It encodes CASSLRDRGANEQFF.